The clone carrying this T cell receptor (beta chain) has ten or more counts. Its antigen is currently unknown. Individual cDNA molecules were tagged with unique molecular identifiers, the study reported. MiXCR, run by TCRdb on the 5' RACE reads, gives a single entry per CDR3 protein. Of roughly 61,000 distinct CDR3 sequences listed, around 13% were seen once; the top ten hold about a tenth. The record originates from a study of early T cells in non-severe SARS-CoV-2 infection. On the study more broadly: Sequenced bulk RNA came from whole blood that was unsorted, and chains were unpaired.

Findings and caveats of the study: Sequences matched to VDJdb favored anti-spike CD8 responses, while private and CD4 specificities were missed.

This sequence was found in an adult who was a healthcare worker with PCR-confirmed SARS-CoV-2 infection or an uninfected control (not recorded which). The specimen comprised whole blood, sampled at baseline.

Here the CDR3 reads CASSPQAGDSNQPQHF. For the CDR3, the DNA is TGTGCCAGCTCACCACAGGCAGGTGATAGCAATCAGCCCCAGCATTTT. The chain joins TRBV18 to TRBJ1-5; D call uncertain. The CDR3 covers 16 residues. The V end was cut by 1 base, the J end by 0 bases, with 10 bases between. Germline V gene lookup returns CDR1 KGHSH and CDR2 LQKENI.